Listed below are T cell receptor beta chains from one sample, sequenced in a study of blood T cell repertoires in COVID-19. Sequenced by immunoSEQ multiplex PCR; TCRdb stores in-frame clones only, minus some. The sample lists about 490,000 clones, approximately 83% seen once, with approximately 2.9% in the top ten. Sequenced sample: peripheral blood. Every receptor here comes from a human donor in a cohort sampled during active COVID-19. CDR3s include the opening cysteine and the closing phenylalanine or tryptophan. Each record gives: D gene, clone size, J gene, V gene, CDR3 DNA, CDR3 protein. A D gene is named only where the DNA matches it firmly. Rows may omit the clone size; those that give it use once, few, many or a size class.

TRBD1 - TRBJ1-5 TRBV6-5 TGTGCCAGCAGATTAGACAGGGTGGTAAATCAGCCCCAGCATTTT CASRLDRVVNQPQHF
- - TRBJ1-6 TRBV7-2 TGTGCCAGCAGCCTCAGACAGCCCTATAATTCACCCCTCCACTTT CASSLRQPYNSPLHF
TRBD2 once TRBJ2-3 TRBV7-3 TGTGCCAGCAGCCCGGGACTAGCGTTCGCAGATACGCAGTATTTT CASSPGLAFADTQYF
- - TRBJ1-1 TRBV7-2 TGTGCCCCCCGAGGCACGCGGCGGGGCACTGAAGCTTTCTTT CAPRGTRRGTEAFF
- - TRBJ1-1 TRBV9 TGTGCCAGCAGCTCCAGGGGAGTGAACACTGAAGCTTTCTTT CASSSRGVNTEAFF
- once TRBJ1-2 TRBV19 TGTGCCAGTAGTATAGCCAGGGGCCTCCTCTATGGCTACACCTTC CASSIARGLLYGYTF
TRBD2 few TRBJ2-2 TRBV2 TGTGCCAGCAGTGAGGGGGCTAGCGGGAGCACCGGGGAGCTGTTTTTT CASSEGASGSTGELFF
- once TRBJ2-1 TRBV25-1 TGTGCCAGCAGTGAATGGGGCGTCCTCCCTGCAGGTGAGCAGTTCTTC CASSEWGVLPAGEQFF
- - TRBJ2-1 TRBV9 TGTGCCAGCAGGGACCCGGGAGCGGCTTACAATGAGCAGTTCTTC CASRDPGAAYNEQFF
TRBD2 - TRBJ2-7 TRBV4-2 TGTGCCAGCAGCCAACAACTTATGACTAGCGGCTCCTACGAGCAGTACTTC CASSQQLMTSGSYEQYF
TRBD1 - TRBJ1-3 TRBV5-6 TGTGCCAGCAGCCCCGGACAGGGAATGGAGAGCAACACCATATATTTT CASSPGQGMESNTIYF
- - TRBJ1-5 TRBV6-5 TGTGCCAGCAGTTACTCTGGCAGTCATAGCAATCAGCCCCAGCATTTT CASSYSGSHSNQPQHF
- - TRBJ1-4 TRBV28 TGTGCCAGCAGTCGGCCGGGGTTATCTAATGAAAAACTGTTTTTT CASSRPGLSNEKLFF
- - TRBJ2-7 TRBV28 TGTGCCAGCAGTGGTATCAACCCCGGACTCCCGAGGGAGCAGTACTTC CASSGINPGLPREQYF
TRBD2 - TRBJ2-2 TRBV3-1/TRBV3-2 TGTGCCAGCAGCCCGCTAGCGGGATACACCGGGGAGCTGTTTTTT CASSPLAGYTGELFF
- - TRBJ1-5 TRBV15 TGTGCCACCAGCTACGGTGATCAGCCCCAGCATTTT CATSYGDQPQHF
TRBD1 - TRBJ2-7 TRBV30 TGTGCCTGGATAAGGGGGAGGTCTGGGACAGGAAAAATGGCGAGCGAGCAGTACTTC CAWIRGRSGTGKMASEQYF
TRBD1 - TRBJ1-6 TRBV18 TGTGCCAGCTCACCACCGGAGGGGGCGCGGGGTTCACCCCTCCACTTT CASSPPEGARGSPLHF
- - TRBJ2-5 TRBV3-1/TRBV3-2 TGTGCCAGCAGCCAAGATCTCGCGCGGGAGACCCAGTACTTC CASSQDLARETQYF
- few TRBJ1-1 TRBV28 TGTGCCAGCAACTTATATGAGGGAACTGAAGCTTTCTTT CASNLYEGTEAFF
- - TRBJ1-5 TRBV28 TGTGCCAGCAGTTTACGACAAACCCATCAGCCCCAGCATTTT CASSLRQTHQPQHF
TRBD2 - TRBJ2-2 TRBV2 TGTGCCAGCCGGCCCTTAGCGGGATCGAACACCGGGGAGCTGTTTTTT CASRPLAGSNTGELFF
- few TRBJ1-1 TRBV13 TGTGCCAGCAGTCAGACAGGATTTGAAGCTTTCTTT CASSQTGFEAFF
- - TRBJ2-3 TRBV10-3 TGTGCCATCAGTGACGGCGGACTCACGCAGTATTTT CAISDGGLTQYF
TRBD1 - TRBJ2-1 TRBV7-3 TGTGCCAGCAGCTTAGGGACAGGGGGCATGAATGAGCAGTTCTTC CASSLGTGGMNEQFF
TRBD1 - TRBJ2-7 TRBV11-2 TGTGCCAGCAGCTTTGGGACAGGGAGTGCGGGTGAGCAGTACTTC CASSFGTGSAGEQYF
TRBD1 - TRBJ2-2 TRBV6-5 TGTGCCAGCAGTTCCCCGGGACAGGGGACCACCGGGGAGCTGTTTTTT CASSSPGQGTTGELFF
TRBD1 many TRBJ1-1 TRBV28 TGTGCCAGCAGTTTACGGCAGGGGGACACTGAAGCTTTCTTT CASSLRQGDTEAFF
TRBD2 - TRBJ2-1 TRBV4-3 TGCGCCAGCAGCCAAGACCAGCGGGAGACTTACTACAATGAGCAGTTCTTC CASSQDQRETYYNEQFF
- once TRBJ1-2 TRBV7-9 TGTGCCAGCACGAGACCGGGAGCCCCAAATGGCTACACCTTC CASTRPGAPNGYTF
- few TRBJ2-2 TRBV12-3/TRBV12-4 TGTGCCAGCAGTTTGGCCAGAAGGGAGCTGTTTTTT CASSLARRELFF
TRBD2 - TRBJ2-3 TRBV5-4 TGTGCCAGCAGCGGGTTAGCGGGAGGCGGGACAGATACGCAGTATTTT CASSGLAGGGTDTQYF
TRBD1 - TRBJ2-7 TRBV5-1 TGCGCCAGCAGCTTGGAGGGACAGGGGAGCCCCTACGAGCAGTACTTC CASSLEGQGSPYEQYF
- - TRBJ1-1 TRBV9 TGTGCCAGCAGCGTAGGCGGGGAGACTGAAGCTTTCTTT CASSVGGETEAFF
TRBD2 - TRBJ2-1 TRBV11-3 TGTGCCAGCAGCCCACAAGCGGGGGCCTACAATGAGCAGTTCTTC CASSPQAGAYNEQFF
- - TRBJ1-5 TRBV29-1 TGCAGCGTTGGGGGCGGCGATTATAGCAATCAGCCCCAGCATTTT CSVGGGDYSNQPQHF
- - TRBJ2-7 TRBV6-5 TGTGCCAGCAGTTACAAAGGACACCCGAGCTCCTACGAGCAGTACTTC CASSYKGHPSSYEQYF
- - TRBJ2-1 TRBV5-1 TGCGCCAGCAGCCCGCCTACAACTACTGAGCAGTTCTTC CASSPPTTTEQFF